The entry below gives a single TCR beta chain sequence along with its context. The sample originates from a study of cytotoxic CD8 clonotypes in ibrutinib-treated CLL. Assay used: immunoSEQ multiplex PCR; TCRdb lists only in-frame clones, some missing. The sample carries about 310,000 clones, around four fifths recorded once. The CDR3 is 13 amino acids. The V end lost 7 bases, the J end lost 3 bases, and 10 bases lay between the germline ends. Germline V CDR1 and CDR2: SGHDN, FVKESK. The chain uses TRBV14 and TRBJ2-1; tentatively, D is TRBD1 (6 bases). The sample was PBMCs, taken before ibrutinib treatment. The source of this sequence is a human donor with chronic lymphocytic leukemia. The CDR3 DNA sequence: TGTGCCAGCAAACAGGGTTTCTACAATGAGCAGTTCTTC. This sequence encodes CASKQGFYNEQFF.